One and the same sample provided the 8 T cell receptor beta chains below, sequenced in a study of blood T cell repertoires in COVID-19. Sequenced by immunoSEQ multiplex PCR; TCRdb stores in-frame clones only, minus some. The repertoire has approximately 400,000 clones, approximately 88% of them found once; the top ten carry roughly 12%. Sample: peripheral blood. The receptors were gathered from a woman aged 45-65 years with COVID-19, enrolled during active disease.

The CDR3 region is CASSPLDRVYQPQHF. The CDR3 DNA sequence: TGTGCCAGCAGCCCCCTCGACAGGGTATATCAGCCCCAGCATTTT. The V gene is TRBV6-5, the J gene TRBJ1-5; 7 positions match TRBD1. The J segment lost 5 bases and the V segment lost 6 bases, leaving 10 bases of the junction unmatched. Germline CDR1 MNHEY, CDR2 SVGAGI. The CDR3 runs to 15 residues.

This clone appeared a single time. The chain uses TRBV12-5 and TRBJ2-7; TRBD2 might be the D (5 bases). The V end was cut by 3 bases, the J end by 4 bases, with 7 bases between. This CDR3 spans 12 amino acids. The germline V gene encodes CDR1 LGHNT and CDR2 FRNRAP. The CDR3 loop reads CASGFGLYEQYF. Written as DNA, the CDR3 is TGTGCTAGTGGTTTCGGACTTTACGAGCAGTACTTC.

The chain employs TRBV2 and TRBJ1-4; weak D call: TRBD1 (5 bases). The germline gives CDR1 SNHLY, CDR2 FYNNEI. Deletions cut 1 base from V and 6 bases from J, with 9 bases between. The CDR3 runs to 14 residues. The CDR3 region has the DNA TGTGCCAGCAGTGAAGAGGGGCCACATGAAAAACTGTTTTTT. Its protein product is CASSEEGPHEKLFF.

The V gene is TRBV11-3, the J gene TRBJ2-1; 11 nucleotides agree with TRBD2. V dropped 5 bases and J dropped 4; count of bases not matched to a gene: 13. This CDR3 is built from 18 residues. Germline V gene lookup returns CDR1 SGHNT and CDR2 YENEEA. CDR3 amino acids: CASSRRSGTSGEYNEQFF. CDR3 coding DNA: TGTGCCAGCAGCAGACGATCCGGGACTAGCGGAGAGTACAATGAGCAGTTCTTC. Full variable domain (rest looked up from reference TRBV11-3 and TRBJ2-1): EAGVVQSPRYKIIEKKQPVAFWCNPISGHNTLYWYLQNLGQGPELLIRYENEEAVDDSQLPKDRFSAERLKGVDSTLKIQPAELGDSAVYLCASSRRSGTSGEYNEQFFGPGTRLTVL.

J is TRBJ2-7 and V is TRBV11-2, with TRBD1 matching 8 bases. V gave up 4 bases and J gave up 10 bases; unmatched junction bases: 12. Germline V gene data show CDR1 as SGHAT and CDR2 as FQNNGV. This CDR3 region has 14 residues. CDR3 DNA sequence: TGTGCCAGCAGCTCCCAGGGGGCAAAGCCCCTACAGTACTTC. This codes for CASSSQGAKPLQYF. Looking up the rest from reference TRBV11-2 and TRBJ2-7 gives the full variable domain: EAGVAQSPRYKIIEKRQSVAFWCNPISGHATLYWYQQILGQGPKLLIQFQNNGVVDDSQLPKDRFSAERLKGVDSTLKIQPAKLEDSAVYLCASSSQGAKPLQYFGPGTRLTVT.

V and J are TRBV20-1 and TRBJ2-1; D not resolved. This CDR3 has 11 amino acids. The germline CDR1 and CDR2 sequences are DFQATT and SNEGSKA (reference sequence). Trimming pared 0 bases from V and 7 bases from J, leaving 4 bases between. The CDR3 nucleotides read TGCAGTGCTAGAGACAGTAATGAGCAGTTCTTC. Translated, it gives CSARDSNEQFF.

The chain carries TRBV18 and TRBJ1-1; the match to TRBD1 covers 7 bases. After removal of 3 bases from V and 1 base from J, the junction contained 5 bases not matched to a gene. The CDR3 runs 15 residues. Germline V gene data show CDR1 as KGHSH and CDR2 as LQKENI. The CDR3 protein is CASSPGPGGNTEAFF. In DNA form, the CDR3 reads TGTGCCAGCTCACCTGGGCCAGGGGGGAACACTGAAGCTTTCTTT.

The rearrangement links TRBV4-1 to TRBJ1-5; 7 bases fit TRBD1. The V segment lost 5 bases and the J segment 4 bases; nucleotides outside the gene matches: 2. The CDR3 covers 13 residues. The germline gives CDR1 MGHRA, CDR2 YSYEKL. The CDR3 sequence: CASSRGQNQPQHF. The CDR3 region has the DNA TGCGCCAGCAGCAGGGGGCAGAATCAGCCCCAGCATTTT.